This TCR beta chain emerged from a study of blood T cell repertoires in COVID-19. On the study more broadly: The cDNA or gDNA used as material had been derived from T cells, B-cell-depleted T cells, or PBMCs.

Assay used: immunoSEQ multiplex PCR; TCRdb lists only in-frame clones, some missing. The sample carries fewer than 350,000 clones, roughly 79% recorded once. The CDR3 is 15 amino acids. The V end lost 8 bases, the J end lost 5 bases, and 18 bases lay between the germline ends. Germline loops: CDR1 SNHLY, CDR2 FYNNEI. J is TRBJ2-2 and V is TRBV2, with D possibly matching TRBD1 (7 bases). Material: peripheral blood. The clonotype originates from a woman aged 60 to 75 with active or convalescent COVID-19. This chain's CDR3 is CASGTGTAGTGELFF. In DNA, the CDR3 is TGTGCCAGCGGTACCGGGACAGCGGGTACCGGGGAGCTGTTTTTT.